This TCR beta chain was recovered during a study of regulatory T cells in long-lasting Graves disease. General study results and limits: The TCR repertoire of persistent Graves' patients was less diverse than that of newly diagnosed ones.

Time point given: newly diagnosed GD, antithyroid drugs for less than 3 months. The authors made the TCR library using RNA they extracted from PBMCs. In each case, Graves' disease was diagnosed per American Thyroid Association guidelines. This clonotype was counted between two and nine times. The antigen is unknown. Germline values: CDR1 DFQATT, CDR2 SNEGSKA (reference sequence). There are 15 residues in the CDR3. V dropped 2 bases and J dropped 2; count of bases not matched to a gene: 5. Arm-PCR with iRepertoire HTBI primers amplified the CDR3 regions for these TCR beta libraries. TCRdb re-called the multiplex PCR reads through MiXCR, storing one row per CDR3 protein. The sample carries fewer than 550,000 distinct CDR3 sequences, 15% to 20% recorded once. Another study also made use of these data, one on T cells in Graves' hyperthyroidism and ophthalmopathy. That work contributes: A lack of ophthalmopathy progression within 18 months defined stable Graves' hyperthyroidism. Clinical symptoms, serum thyroxine and TRAb, thyroid ultrasound and orbital computed tomography were used for the diagnoses.

Sequencing was performed on peripheral blood mononuclear cells (PBMCs), taken at new diagnosis, from a patient treated with antithyroid drugs. This rearrangement joins TRBV20-1 to TRBJ1-3; 8 bases map to TRBD1. This sequence originates from a woman aged 35-65 years with Graves disease. CDR3 loop: CSARRPTGAGNTIYF. In DNA, the CDR3 is TGCAGTGCTAGACGGCCGACAGGGGCTGGAAACACCATATATTTT.